These 26 T cell receptor beta chains came from one sample sequenced in a study of beta chain features in type 1 diabetes. Broader study findings: Shorter TCRB CDR3s, moderately but significantly so, were found in Type 1 diabetes patients in all four CD4+ subsets.

Which antigens these TCRs recognize remains unknown. TCRB transcripts that were expressed got sequenced, as all of the isolated RNA had been reverse transcribed. Libraries were prepared by immunoSEQ multiplex PCR; TCRdb keeps only in-frame clonotypes and omits some of them. Here the sample spans about 260,000 clones, about a fifth being singletons. The sequencing sample was made of naive CD4+ T cells from blood. Every receptor here comes from a woman aged 40 to 50 with type 1 diabetes.

This clone has more than one count but fewer than ten. This rearrangement joins TRBV4-2 to TRBJ2-1; TRBD1 aligns across 8 bases. V was pared by 2 bases and J by 7 bases, with 10 bases of the junction left unmatched. The CDR3 runs 16 residues. Germline CDR1 and CDR2: LGHNA and YNFKEQ. The CDR3 loop reads CASSQQPQGAGNEQFF. Written as DNA, the CDR3 is TGTGCCAGCAGCCAACAACCCCAGGGGGCGGGTAATGAGCAGTTCTTC.

The V gene is TRBV10-3, the J gene TRBJ2-5, with 8 positions matching TRBD1. The germline V gene has CDR1 ENHRY and CDR2 SYGVKD. This CDR3 is 15 amino acids long. The V gene end was trimmed by 0 bases and the J gene end by 4 bases; junction bases not matched to a gene: 4. The CDR3 DNA reads as TGTGCCATCAGTGAGTCCTTAACAGGGGGAGAGACCCAGTACTTC. Translating gives CAISESLTGGETQYF.

The rearrangement joins TRBV28 to TRBJ1-1; D gene uncertain. The CDR3 is 14 residues long. Per the germline V gene, CDR1 is MDHEN and CDR2 is SYDVKM. The V end was cut by 0 bases, the J end by 1 base, with 6 bases between. The CDR3 bases are TGTGCCAGCAGTTTATGGAGCGGGAACACTGAAGCTTTCTTT. This translates into CASSLWSGNTEAFF.

This chain joins TRBV19 and TRBJ1-1; 8 positions agree with TRBD1. In germline, CDR1 is LNHDA, CDR2 SQIVND (reference sequence). The CDR3 runs 15 residues. Trimming took 3 bases from V and 5 from J; bases not matched to a gene: 8. The CDR3 DNA reads as TGTGCCAGTAGTATCAGGGTACAGGGGGGGACTGAAGCTTTCTTT. As protein: CASSIRVQGGTEAFF.

This clone was observed a few times. The CDR3 spells CASSFQGSTEAFF. CDR3 bases: TGTGCCAGCAGCTTTCAAGGGAGCACTGAAGCTTTCTTT. The V and J genes are TRBV5-5 and TRBJ1-1; no definite D call. This CDR3 is built from 13 residues. Trimming stripped 2 bases from V and 4 bases from J, with 9 bases between. CDR1 SGHKS and CDR2 YYEKEE come from the germline V gene (reference sequence).

The chain joins TRBV6-1 to TRBJ2-1; tentatively, D is TRBD1 (6 bases). The V gene lost 8 bases and the J gene lost 10 bases, with 12 bases spanning the gap. Germline V CDR1 and CDR2: MNHNS, SASEGT. There are 11 residues in the CDR3. In DNA, the CDR3 is TGTGCCAGCCGGGACATACTAGAGCAGTTCTTC. Its protein is CASRDILEQFF.

This clone was counted a few times. This chain connects TRBV7-2 to TRBJ2-3; tentatively, D is TRBD2 (5 bases). Trimming left V 6 bases short and J 0 bases short, with 13 bases between. Germline values: CDR1 SGHTA, CDR2 FQGNSA. This CDR3 is built from 15 residues. The CDR3 region is CASRPSLSSTDTQYF. DNA of the CDR3: TGTGCCAGCAGGCCTAGCCTATCTAGCACAGATACGCAGTATTTT.

The table lists this clone with a few counts. V usage is TRBV19 and J usage is TRBJ1-5; D is unclear. Trimming stripped 6 bases from V and 7 bases from J, with 13 bases between. This CDR3 comprises 13 residues. Germline CDR1 and CDR2: LNHDA and SQIVND (reference sequence). CDR3 loop: CASRGVGVQPQHF. In DNA, the CDR3 is TGTGCCAGTAGAGGCGTCGGGGTCCAGCCCCAGCATTTT. Full variable domain (rest looked up from reference TRBV19 and TRBJ1-5): DGGITQSPKYLFRKEGQNVTLSCEQNLNHDAMYWYRQDPGQGLRLIYYSQIVNDFQKGDIAEGYSVSREKKESFPLTVTSAQKNPTAFYLCASRGVGVQPQHFGDGTRLSIL.

This clone came up a few times. The chain has TRBV5-6 and TRBJ2-1; 9 bases fit TRBD1. The V segment lost 4 bases and the J segment 7 bases; nucleotides outside the gene matches: 3. The germline V gene has CDR1 SGHDT and CDR2 YYEEEE. The CDR3 extends over 13 amino acids. The CDR3 protein is CASSRGQGNEQFF. The CDR3 DNA is TGTGCCAGCAGCCGGGGACAGGGTAATGAGCAGTTCTTC.

This clone came up a few times. The genes are TRBV5-6 and TRBJ1-5, with TRBD1 as a possible D gene (5 bases). The CDR3 spans 13 residues. Trimming took 4 bases from V and 7 from J, leaving 12 bases between them. Germline assignment: CDR1 SGHDT and CDR2 YYEEEE. The CDR3 here is CASSQGVRQPQHF. As DNA, the CDR3 is TGTGCCAGCAGCCAGGGTGTTCGCCAGCCCCAGCATTTT.

The J gene is TRBJ2-1, the V gene TRBV9; 12 bases are shared with TRBD2. Germline V gene sequence: CDR1 SGDLS, CDR2 YYNGEE. After removal of 2 bases from V and 8 bases from J, the junction contained 5 bases not matched to a gene. CDR3 length: 15 residues. The CDR3 nucleotides are TGTGCCAGCAGCGTTGCCGCTAGCGGGAGGGATGAGCAGTTCTTC. Its translation: CASSVAASGRDEQFF.

The chain joins TRBV7-2 to TRBJ1-5; TRBD1 is a possible D gene (5 bases). CDR3 length: 13 amino acids. Trimming stripped 5 bases from V and 7 bases from J, with 12 bases between. Germline CDR1 reads SGHTA; CDR2 reads FQGNSA. This CDR3 is CASSRQFDQPQHF. As DNA, the CDR3 is TGTGCCAGCAGCCGACAGTTTGACCAGCCCCAGCATTTT.

This clone came up a few times. The V and J genes are TRBV28 and TRBJ1-2, with D unclear. The CDR3 is 12 residues long. Per germline, CDR1 MDHEN and CDR2 SYDVKM. Trimming cost V 5 bases and J 0 bases, with 4 bases left between them. The CDR3 reads CASSAANYGYTF. The CDR3 bases are TGTGCCAGCAGTGCGGCTAACTATGGCTACACCTTC.

This clone was observed a handful of times. The chain carries TRBV27 and TRBJ1-1; D uncertain. This CDR3 is 14 amino acids long. Trimming stripped 5 bases from V and 3 bases from J, with 13 bases between. CDR1 MNHEY and CDR2 SMNVEV come from the germline V gene (reference sequence). CDR3 nucleotide sequence: TGTGCCAGCAGTCTCCGCCCCGGGGACACTGAAGCTTTCTTT. It yields the protein CASSLRPGDTEAFF.

This clone has more than one count but fewer than ten. This chain links TRBV2 with TRBJ1-2; D perhaps matches TRBD1 (6 bases). V was shortened by 2 bases and J by 8 bases, with 18 bases between the two germline ends. The germline V gene encodes CDR1 SNHLY and CDR2 FYNNEI. The length of the CDR3 is 15 residues. CDR3 in amino acids: CASSEFAGAQGGYTF. In DNA form, the CDR3 reads TGTGCCAGCAGTGAATTCGCAGGGGCCCAGGGAGGCTACACCTTC.

The chain is built from TRBV18 and TRBJ2-3, with TRBD1 matching over 10 bases. Germline lookup yields CDR1 KGHSH and CDR2 LQKENI. V was clipped by 5 bases and J by 5 bases; unmatched bases: 7. CDR3 length: 15 residues. The CDR3 DNA follows: TGTGCCAGCTCAGCTGGGACAGGGGAAGTAGATACGCAGTATTTT. This codes for CASSAGTGEVDTQYF.

The rearrangement uses TRBV19 and TRBJ1-2, with no clear D. The V end lost 4 bases, the J end lost 4 bases, and 7 bases lay between the germline ends. CDR1 LNHDA and CDR2 SQIVND come from the germline V gene (reference sequence). The CDR3 runs 12 residues. CDR3 DNA sequence: TGTGCCAGTAGTAACGGCGGCTATGGCTACACCTTC. This translates into CASSNGGYGYTF.

This clone was counted only a few times. The rearrangement uses TRBV2 and TRBJ2-3, with 11 bases fitting TRBD1. Germline values: CDR1 SNHLY, CDR2 FYNNEI. This CDR3 spans 14 amino acids. The J segment lost 6 bases and the V segment lost 6 bases, leaving 5 bases of the junction unmatched. This CDR3 is CASSGDRGTDTQYF. The CDR3 region has the DNA TGTGCCAGCAGCGGGGACAGGGGGACGGATACGCAGTATTTT.

The V and J genes are TRBV6-5 and TRBJ2-6; no definite D call. The CDR3 is 15 amino acids. CDR1 MNHEY and CDR2 SVGAGI come from the germline V gene. Trimming left V 8 bases short and J 0 bases short, with 11 bases between. CDR3 DNA: TGTGCCAGCTTCACTCATCACTCTGGGGCCAACGTCCTGACTTTC. It is translated as CASFTHHSGANVLTF.

This CDR3 reads CASSGSIEQFF. Here the CDR3 DNA reads TGTGCCAGCAGTGGGAGTATCGAGCAGTTCTTC. The chain has TRBV2 and TRBJ2-1; unclear D gene. Germline CDR1 is SNHLY and CDR2 is FYNNEI. The length of the CDR3 is 11 residues. The V end was cut by 4 bases, the J end by 10 bases, with 8 bases between.

This clone has just a few counts. Other DNA sequences in the sample encode the same CDR3. The V call is TRBV29-1, the J call TRBJ2-2; TRBD1 aligns across 7 bases. Germline V gene data show CDR1 as SQVTM and CDR2 as ANQGSEA. Unmatched junction bases numbered 4, after V lost 4 bases and J lost 2 bases. The CDR3 has 14 amino acids. The CDR3 here is CSVVGQANTGELFF. The CDR3 region has the DNA TGCAGCGTTGTAGGACAGGCTAACACCGGGGAGCTGTTTTTT.

This clone came up a few times. This chain links TRBV7-2 with TRBJ2-1; tentatively, D is TRBD2 (5 bases). V lost 4 bases to trimming and J lost 1 base, with 11 bases between them. Germline lookup yields CDR1 SGHTA and CDR2 FQGNSA. The CDR3 has 15 residues. The CDR3 region is CASSWPSGSYNEQFF. CDR3 nucleotides: TGTGCCAGCAGCTGGCCCTCGGGGTCCTACAATGAGCAGTTCTTC.

The chain employs TRBV7-2 and TRBJ2-5; TRBD2 matches 7 bases. V shed 5 bases, J shed 5 bases, and the junction held 8 bases outside the gene matches. CDR3 length: 14 residues. Germline CDR1 is SGHTA and CDR2 is FQGNSA. The CDR3, as DNA: TGTGCCAGCAGCCCCCCTGGGGGGGTCGAGACCCAGTACTTC. It yields the protein CASSPPGGVETQYF.

This clone was seen more than once but under ten times. The chain carries TRBV7-3 and TRBJ2-1; 13 nucleotides line up with TRBD2. With 5 bases clipped from V and 0 bases from J, the junction kept 7 bases outside the gene matches. CDR3 length equals 18 residues. Looked up from germline, CDR1 is SGHTA and CDR2 is FQGTGA. The CDR3 DNA reads as TGTGCCAGCAGCAACCCGGGACTAGCGGGAAGCTCCTACAATGAGCAGTTCTTC. It is translated as CASSNPGLAGSSYNEQFF. The full variable domain, completed using reference TRBV7-3 and TRBJ2-1, is GAGVSQTPSNKVTEKGKYVELRCDPISGHTALYWYRQSLGQGPEFLIYFQGTGAADDSGLPNDRFFAVRPEGSVSTLKIQRTERGDSAVYLCASSNPGLAGSSYNEQFFGPGTRLTVL.

The V gene is TRBV18, the J gene TRBJ2-7, with D possibly matching TRBD1 (6 bases). With 2 bases removed from V and 6 bases from J, the gap between germline ends came to 14 bases. Germline values: CDR1 KGHSH, CDR2 LQKENI. The CDR3 length is 14 residues. DNA of the CDR3: TGTGCCAGCTCACCATGGACAGCCGCATCCGAGCAGTACTTC. Translating gives CASSPWTAASEQYF.

This clone was found a few times. The V gene is TRBV13, the J gene TRBJ2-7; a weak D match, TRBD1 (6 bases). CDR3 size: 14 residues. The germline gives CDR1 PRHDT, CDR2 FYEKMQ (reference sequence). The V end lost 10 bases, the J end lost 0 bases, and 16 bases lay between the germline ends. The CDR3, as DNA: TGTGCCACCAAGAGAATGGACAGCTCCTACGAGCAGTACTTC. Translated: CATKRMDSSYEQYF.